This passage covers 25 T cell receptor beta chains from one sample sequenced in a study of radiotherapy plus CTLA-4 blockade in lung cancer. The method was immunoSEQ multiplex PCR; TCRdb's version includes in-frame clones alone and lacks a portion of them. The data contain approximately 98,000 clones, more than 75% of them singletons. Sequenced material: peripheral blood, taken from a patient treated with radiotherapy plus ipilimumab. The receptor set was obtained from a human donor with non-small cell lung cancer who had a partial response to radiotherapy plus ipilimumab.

CDR3 in DNA: TGTGCCAGCACTGTGGACAGCCCATTAGATGAAAAACTGTTTTTT. It encodes CASTVDSPLDEKLFF. The rearrangement links TRBV7-9 to TRBJ1-4; tentatively, D is TRBD1 (6 bases). V was trimmed by 7 bases and J by 6 bases, leaving 18 bases between them. The CDR3 loop spans 15 amino acids. Germline CDR1 is SEHNR and CDR2 is FQNEAQ (reference sequence).

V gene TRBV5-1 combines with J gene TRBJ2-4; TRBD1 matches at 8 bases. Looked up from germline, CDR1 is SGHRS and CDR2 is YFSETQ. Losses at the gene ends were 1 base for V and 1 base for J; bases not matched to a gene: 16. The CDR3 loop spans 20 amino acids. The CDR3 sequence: CASSLFESLQGVGAKNIQYF. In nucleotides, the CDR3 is TGCGCCAGCAGCTTGTTCGAAAGTCTACAGGGGGTGGGGGCCAAAAACATTCAGTACTTC.

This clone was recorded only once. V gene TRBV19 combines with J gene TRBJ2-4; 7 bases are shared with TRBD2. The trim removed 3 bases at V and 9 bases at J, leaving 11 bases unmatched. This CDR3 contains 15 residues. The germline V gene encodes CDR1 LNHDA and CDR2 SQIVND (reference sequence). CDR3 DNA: TGTGCCAGTAGTATCGATCGGGGGGAAGTCGGCATTCAGTACTTC. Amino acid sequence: CASSIDRGEVGIQYF.

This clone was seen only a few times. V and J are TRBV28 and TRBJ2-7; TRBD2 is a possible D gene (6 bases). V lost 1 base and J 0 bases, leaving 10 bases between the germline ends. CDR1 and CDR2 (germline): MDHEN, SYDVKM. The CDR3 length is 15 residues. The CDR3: CASSLSNSGSYEQYF. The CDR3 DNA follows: TGTGCCAGCAGTTTATCTAATAGCGGCTCCTACGAGCAGTACTTC. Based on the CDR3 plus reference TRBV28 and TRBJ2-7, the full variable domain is DVKVTQSSRYLVKRTGEKVFLECVQDMDHENMFWYRQDPGLGLRLIYFSYDVKMKEKGDIPEGYSVSREKKERFSLILESASTNQTSMYLCASSLSNSGSYEQYFGPGTRLTVT.

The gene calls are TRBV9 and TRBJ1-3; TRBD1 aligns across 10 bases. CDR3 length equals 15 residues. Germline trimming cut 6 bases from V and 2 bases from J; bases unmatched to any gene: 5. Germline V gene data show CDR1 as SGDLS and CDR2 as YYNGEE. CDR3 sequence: CASTRQGATGNTIYF. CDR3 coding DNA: TGTGCCAGCACCAGACAGGGGGCGACTGGAAACACCATATATTTT.

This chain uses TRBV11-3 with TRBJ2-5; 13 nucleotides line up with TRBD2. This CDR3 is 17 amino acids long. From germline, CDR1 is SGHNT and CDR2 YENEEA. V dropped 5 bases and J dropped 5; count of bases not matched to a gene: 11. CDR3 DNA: TGTGCCAGCAGCCCTGGACTAGCGGGAGCCGCGGGCGAGACCCAGTACTTC. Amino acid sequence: CASSPGLAGAAGETQYF.

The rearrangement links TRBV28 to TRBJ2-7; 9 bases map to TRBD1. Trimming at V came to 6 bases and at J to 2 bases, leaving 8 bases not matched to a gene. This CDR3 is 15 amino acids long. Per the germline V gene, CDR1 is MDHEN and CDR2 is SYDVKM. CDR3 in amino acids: CASRRGQGLAYEQYF. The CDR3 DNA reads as TGTGCCAGCAGAAGGGGACAGGGACTTGCCTACGAGCAGTACTTC.

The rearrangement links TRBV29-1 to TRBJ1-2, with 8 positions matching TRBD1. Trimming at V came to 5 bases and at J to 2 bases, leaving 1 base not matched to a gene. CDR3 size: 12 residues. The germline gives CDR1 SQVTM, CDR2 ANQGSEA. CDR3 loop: CSVRQGNYGYTF. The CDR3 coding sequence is TGCAGCGTTCGACAGGGGAACTATGGCTACACCTTC.

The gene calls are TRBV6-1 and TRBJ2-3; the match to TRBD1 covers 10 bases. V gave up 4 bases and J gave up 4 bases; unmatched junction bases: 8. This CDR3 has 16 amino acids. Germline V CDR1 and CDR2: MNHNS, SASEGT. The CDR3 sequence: CASSGPDRGRADTQYF. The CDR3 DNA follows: TGTGCCAGCAGTGGCCCCGACAGGGGGCGTGCAGATACGCAGTATTTT.

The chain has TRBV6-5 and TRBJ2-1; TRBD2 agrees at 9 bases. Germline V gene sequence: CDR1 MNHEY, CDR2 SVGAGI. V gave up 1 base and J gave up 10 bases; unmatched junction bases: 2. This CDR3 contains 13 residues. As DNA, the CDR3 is TGTGCCAGCAGTTACTTGCGGGAGGGCGAGCAGTTCTTC. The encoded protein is CASSYLREGEQFF.

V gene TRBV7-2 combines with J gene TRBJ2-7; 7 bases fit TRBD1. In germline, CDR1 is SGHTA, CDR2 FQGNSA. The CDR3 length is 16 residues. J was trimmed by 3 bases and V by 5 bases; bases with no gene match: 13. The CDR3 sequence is CASSPQGRQGVYEQYF. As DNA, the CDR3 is TGTGCCAGCAGCCCCCAAGGGCGGCAGGGGGTCTACGAGCAGTACTTC.

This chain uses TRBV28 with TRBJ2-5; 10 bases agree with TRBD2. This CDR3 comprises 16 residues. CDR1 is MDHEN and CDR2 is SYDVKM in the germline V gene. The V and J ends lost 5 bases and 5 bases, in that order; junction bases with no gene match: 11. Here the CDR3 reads CASSRHTSGNKETQYF. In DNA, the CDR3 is TGTGCCAGCAGTCGCCATACTAGCGGGAATAAGGAGACCCAGTACTTC.

The CDR3 DNA reads as TGCAGCTCCTCGCCAGGGTACCAAGAGACCCAGTACTTC. Amino acid sequence: CSSSPGYQETQYF. The chain employs TRBV29-1 and TRBJ2-5, with D possibly TRBD1 on 5 matching bases. Trimming pared 8 bases from V and 0 bases from J, leaving 13 bases between. The CDR3 spans 13 residues. Per germline, CDR1 SQVTM and CDR2 ANQGSEA.

The CDR3 loop is CASTLTGRNYGYTF. CDR3 coding DNA: TGTGCCAGCACTCTAACAGGAAGAAACTATGGCTACACCTTC. The chain recombines TRBV5-6 with TRBJ1-2; possibly TRBD1 for D (5 bases). CDR3 size: 14 residues. V gave up 6 bases and J gave up 2 bases, with 14 bases separating them. Germline values: CDR1 SGHDT, CDR2 YYEEEE.

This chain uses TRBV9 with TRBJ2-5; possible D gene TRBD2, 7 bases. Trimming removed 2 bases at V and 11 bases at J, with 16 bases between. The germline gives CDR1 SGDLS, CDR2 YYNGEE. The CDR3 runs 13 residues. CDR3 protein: CASSVEGGEEQYF. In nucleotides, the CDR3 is TGTGCCAGCAGCGTCGAGGGGGGGGAGGAGCAGTACTTC. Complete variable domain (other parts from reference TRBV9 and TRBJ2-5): DSGVTQTPKHLITATGQRVTLRCSPRSGDLSVYWYQQSLDQGLQFLIQYYNGEERAKGNILERFSAQQFPDLHSELNLSSLELGDSALYFCASSVEGGEEQYFGPGTRLLVL.

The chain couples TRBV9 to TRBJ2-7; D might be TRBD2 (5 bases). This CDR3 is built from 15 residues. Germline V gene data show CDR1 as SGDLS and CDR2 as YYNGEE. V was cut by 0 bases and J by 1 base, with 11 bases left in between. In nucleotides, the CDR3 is TGTGCCAGCAGCGTAGATCCGGGATCTTCCTACGAGCAGTACTTC. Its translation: CASSVDPGSSYEQYF.

The CDR3 spells CASSFQSTDTQYF. The CDR3 DNA is TGTGCCAGCAGCTTCCAGTCCACAGATACGCAGTATTTT. The genes are TRBV7-3 and TRBJ2-3; no clear D gene. V was clipped by 3 bases and J by 2 bases, with 6 bases between them. The length of the CDR3 is 13 residues. CDR1 SGHTA and CDR2 FQGTGA come from the germline V gene.

CDR3 protein: CASSPDRAGYTQYF. The CDR3 region has the DNA TGCGCCAGCAGCCCCGACAGAGCCGGGTATACGCAGTATTTT. The chain uses TRBV5-1 and TRBJ2-3; a possible D gene is TRBD1 (5 bases). V dropped 4 bases and J dropped 7 bases, with 16 bases sitting between them. Germline CDR1 reads SGHRS; CDR2 reads YFSETQ. The CDR3 runs to 14 residues.

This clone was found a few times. In DNA, the CDR3 is TGTGCCAGCAGCTCAGGGTACTCTGGGGCCAACGTCCTGACTTTC. Amino acids: CASSSGYSGANVLTF. V usage is TRBV2 and J usage is TRBJ2-6, with a possible D match to TRBD1 (5 bases). The CDR3 sequence is 15 residues long. Germline V gene data show CDR1 as SNHLY and CDR2 as FYNNEI. V was cut by 6 bases and J by 0 bases, with 9 bases left in between.

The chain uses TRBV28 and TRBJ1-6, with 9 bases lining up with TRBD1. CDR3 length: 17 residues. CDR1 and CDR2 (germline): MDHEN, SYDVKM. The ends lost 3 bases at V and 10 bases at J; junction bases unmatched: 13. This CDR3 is CASSLSYRGLRSSPLHF. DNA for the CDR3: TGTGCCAGCAGTTTGTCATACAGGGGGCTACGGTCCTCACCCCTCCACTTT.

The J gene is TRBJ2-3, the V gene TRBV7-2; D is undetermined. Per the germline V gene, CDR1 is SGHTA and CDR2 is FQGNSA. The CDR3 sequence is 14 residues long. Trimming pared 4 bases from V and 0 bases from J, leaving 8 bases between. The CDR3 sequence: CASSSGQSTDTQYF. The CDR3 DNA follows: TGTGCCAGCAGCTCTGGGCAGAGCACAGATACGCAGTATTTT.

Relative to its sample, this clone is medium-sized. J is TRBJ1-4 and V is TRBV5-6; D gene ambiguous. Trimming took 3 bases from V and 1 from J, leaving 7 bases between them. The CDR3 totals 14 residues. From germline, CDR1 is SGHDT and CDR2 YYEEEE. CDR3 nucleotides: TGTGCCAGCAGCTCGGGGAGAACTAATGAAAAACTGTTTTTT. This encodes CASSSGRTNEKLFF.

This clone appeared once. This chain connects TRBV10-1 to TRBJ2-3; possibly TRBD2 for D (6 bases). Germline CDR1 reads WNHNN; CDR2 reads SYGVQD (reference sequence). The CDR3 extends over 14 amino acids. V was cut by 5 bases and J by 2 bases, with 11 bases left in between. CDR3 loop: CASSPQDYTDTQYF. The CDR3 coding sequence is TGCGCCAGCAGTCCCCAGGACTACACAGATACGCAGTATTTT.

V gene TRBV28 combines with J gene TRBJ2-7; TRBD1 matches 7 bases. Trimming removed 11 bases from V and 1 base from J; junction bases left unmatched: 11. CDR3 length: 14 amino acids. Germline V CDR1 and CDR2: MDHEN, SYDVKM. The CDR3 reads CASEPSGQSYEQYF. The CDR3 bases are TGTGCCTCTGAACCATCGGGACAGTCCTACGAGCAGTACTTC.

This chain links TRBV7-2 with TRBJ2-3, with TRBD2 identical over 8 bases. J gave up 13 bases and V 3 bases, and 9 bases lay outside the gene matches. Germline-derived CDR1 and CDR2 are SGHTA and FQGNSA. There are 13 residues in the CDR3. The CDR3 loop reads CASSFSPGLEEYF. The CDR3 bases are TGTGCCAGCAGCTTTAGTCCGGGACTAGAGGAGTATTTT.